This TCR beta chain originates from a study of OX40 agonist ivuxolimab in advanced cancers. Study at large: Males comprised around 80% of the group, whose mean age was roughly 64 years (range roughly 20 to 85).

Peripheral blood came from all dose cohorts at three timepoints. V was shortened by 5 bases and J by 7 bases, with 23 bases between the two germline ends. There are 16 residues in the CDR3. Germline V gives CDR1 PRHDT, CDR2 FYEKMQ (reference sequence). The assay was immunoSEQ multiplex PCR, and TCRdb's table has in-frame clones only and misses some. The profile covers under 70,000 clones, with 92% appearing a single time and roughly 0.6% taken by the ten largest. The specimen was CD4+ or CD8+ T cells sorted from blood, collected in a trial of the OX40 agonist ivuxolimab. The chain carries TRBV13 and TRBJ2-5, with a weak D call TRBD2 (7 bases). The sequence came from an adult with an advanced solid tumor such as melanoma, head and neck, liver or kidney cancer. The CDR3 region is CASSAPGGPNVGTQYF. CDR3 DNA sequence: TGTGCCAGCAGCGCGCCGGGGGGCCCAAACGTTGGGACCCAGTACTTC.